These 7 T cell receptor beta chains came from one sample sequenced in a study of identical twins. TCRdb called the 5' RACE reads again in MiXCR, with one record for every CDR3 protein. Altogether fewer than 800,000 distinct CDR3 sequences are present, about 7.6% being singletons, with the ten largest covering 1.6%. This same sample was also part of a study on yellow fever vaccine responses in identical twins.

The sequenced material came from PBMCs. The source is a woman between 18 and 30 years old in good health.

This clonotype was counted only a few times. The rearrangement joins TRBV20-1 to TRBJ2-7; possibly TRBD2 for D (5 bases). Germline values: CDR1 DFQATT, CDR2 SNEGSKA (reference sequence). The CDR3 has 16 residues. The CDR3 here is CCARDWSKDGDYEQYV. The CDR3 DNA follows: TGCTGTGCTAGAGATTGGAGTAAGGACGGGGACTACGAGCAGTACGTC.

Details on this clonotype: Compared with germline, one end of the junction differs, possibly owing to a read error. The chain is built from TRBV6-1 and TRBJ2-1, with 7 bases lining up with TRBD1. In germline, CDR1 is MNHNS, CDR2 SASEGT. The CDR3 is made up of 14 amino acids. Written as DNA, the CDR3 is TGTACCAGCAGTGAAACCCAGGGGGACAATGAGCAGTTCTTC. It specifies CTSSETQGDNEQFF.

There are many counts of this clonotype. This sequence joins TRBV12-3 or TRBV12-4 and TRBJ1-1, with D possibly being TRBD1 (6 bases). The V end was cut by 3 bases, the J end by 8 bases, with 16 bases between. The CDR3 is 14 residues long. The chain's CDR3 is CASSLGALDREAFF. The CDR3 DNA is TGTGCCAGCAGTTTGGGGGCCTTGGACAGAGAAGCTTTCTTT.

This clonotype was seen only a few times. The V call is TRBV6-5, the J call TRBJ2-5; 11 positions match TRBD2. V lost 4 bases to trimming and J lost 7 bases; unmatched junction nucleotides: 2. Germline V CDR1 and CDR2: MNHEY, SVGAGI. The CDR3 is made up of 13 amino acids. CDR3 sequence: CASSLAGGVTQYF. In DNA, the CDR3 is TGTGCCAGCAGTTTAGCGGGAGGGGTGACCCAGTACTTC.

This clonotype was detected ten times or more. The J gene is TRBJ2-5, the V gene TRBV2; 8 bases are a match to TRBD2. The CDR3 spans 15 residues. V shed 6 bases and J 2 bases; nucleotides not matched to a gene: 8. Germline CDR1 is SNHLY and CDR2 is FYNNEI. CDR3 region: CASRTMAGGQETQYF. CDR3 sequence (DNA): TGTGCCAGCAGGACCATGGCGGGGGGACAAGAGACCCAGTACTTC.

The chain uses TRBV7-7 and TRBJ2-7, with D hard to call. The CDR3 is made up of 13 amino acids. The germline gives CDR1 SSHAT, CDR2 FNYEAQ (reference sequence). Trimming removed 3 bases from V and 6 bases from J, with 12 bases in between. CDR3 residues: CASSFTPESEQYF. CDR3 in DNA: TGTGCCAGCAGCTTTACCCCGGAGAGCGAGCAGTACTTC.

CDR3 sequence: CASSLDTGIAETQYF. As DNA, the CDR3 is TGTGCCAGCAGCTTAGATACAGGGATCGCGGAGACCCAGTACTTC. The chain couples TRBV11-3 to TRBJ2-5; D might be TRBD1 (6 bases). CDR3 length: 15 amino acids. V was cut by 0 bases and J by 5 bases, with 13 bases left in between. Germline V CDR1 and CDR2: SGHNT, YENEEA.